This paragraph reports one T cell receptor (beta chain). Its antigen specificity is not known. Base qualities are not recorded, but no much larger clone differs from it by a single base. The sample comes from a study of regulatory T cells in long-lasting Graves disease (dated by TCRdb to about 2021). Study-level background: Patients with newly diagnosed Graves' disease had been on antithyroid drugs for under 3 months. Peripheral blood TCR sequencing and RNA sequencing compared persistent Graves' disease patients with newly diagnosed Graves' disease patients. A total of around 33 samples were covered by TCR sequencing, comprising 13 persistent and around 20 newly diagnosed Graves' disease patients. The study took place in China and was registered as a clinical trial.

There are 16 amino acids in the CDR3, from cysteine to phenylalanine inclusive. Left in the record is the CDR3 DNA by itself, 48 bases read in frame from the first base. The germline V gene sets CDR1 to MNHNS and CDR2 to SASEGT. V lost 8 bases and J lost 0 bases, and the count of bases not matched to a germline gene is 8. This specimen's time point label, per the study, means: newly diagnosed GD, antithyroid drugs for less than 3 months. For both TCR sequencing and RNA sequencing, RNA was extracted from PBMCs using TRIzol. Graves' disease was diagnosed according to American Thyroid Association guidelines. Patients were recruited from an endocrinology department in Xi'an, China. Each patient gave about 8.1 milliliters of peripheral blood, collected in an EDTA anticoagulant tube. PBMCs were isolated by Ficoll Paque Plus density gradient separation without further T cell sorting. RNA quality was checked with an Agilent 2100 Bioanalyzer and agarose gel, and concentration with a NanoDrop 2000.

Receptor libraries were prepared by multiplex PCR. Sequencing was carried out with an Illumina HiSeq 4000. CDR3 regions were amplified by Arm-PCR with iRepertoire HTBI primers to construct TCR beta libraries. Before sequencing, the PCR products underwent gel purification. In the authors' own workflow: Gene usage analysis of CDR3 amino acid clonotypes used the 55 to 65 TRBV and about 13 TRBJ segments found across samples. Filtered high-quality paired reads were merged into contigs using COPE and FqMerger. BLAST was used to align contigs to IMGT TRBV, TRBD and TRBJ reference genes, with CDR3 defined following IMGT. Any clonotype with a frequency above 0.1% was counted as a highly expanded clone. Shannon entropy served as the measure of repertoire diversity, while the Gini coefficient captured V-J evenness. A clonotype was considered public if more than one individual shared it. TCRdb reran the public reads through fastp at Q25 and MiXCR, keeping productive beta chains. Rows with one shared CDR3 protein collapse into an entry with the most common genes and DNA. The V and J calls were determined by TCRdb, not by the authors. In this sample the table shows 400,000 to 550,000 distinct CDR3 sequences, about 16% of which occur a single time. Together, the top ten hold about 25% of the sample.

Here is what the overall study found, with its caveats: Preferential use of TRBV28, TRBJ1-2 and TRBJ2-5 was observed in persistent disease, whereas TRBV20-1 and TRBJ2-1 were favored in newly diagnosed disease. Compared with newly diagnosed patients, patients with persistent Graves' disease had lower TCR Shannon entropy and fewer highly expanded clones, which suggests clonal expansion. The small sample size was acknowledged by the authors as a limitation that may reduce accuracy. Sequencing and analysis were restricted to the TCR beta chain. More public clonotypes were shared among persistent patients (under 3,000) than among newly diagnosed patients (roughly 1,000). Only peripheral blood was studied, because thyroid tissue, the primary lesion, was inaccessible.

The data were also submitted as part of a second study, on T cells in Graves' hyperthyroidism and ophthalmopathy. As the second publication notes: Stable Graves' hyperthyroidism was defined as no progression to ophthalmopathy during 18 months of follow-up. Hyperthyroidism patients were newly diagnosed, with disease duration under 2 months, and aged 18 to 65 years. Patients with uncontrolled infections, other autoimmune diseases, pregnancy or lactation were excluded. Diagnoses relied on clinical symptoms, serum thyroxine and TRAb, thyroid ultrasound and orbital computed tomography. The first round of RT-PCR for the TCR CDR3 was performed with the HTBI primer set and the Qiagen OneStep RT-PCR kit. Most expanded thyroid clonotypes (frequency above 0.001) were also found in blood, which suggests that blood repertoires may mirror thyroid immune responses. Ophthalmopathy was separated from stable hyperthyroidism by a 13 V-J signature model, with around 90% sensitivity and approximately 81% specificity obtained in cross-validation and 80%/75% obtained in testing. In validation, progression to ophthalmopathy was predicted by the model with more than 65% sensitivity and 72% to 80% specificity, a median of approximately 6.5 months before onset. TCR V-J signatures able to tell the groups apart were searched for in a discovery cohort of approximately 95 patients, of whom 40 to 45 had Graves' ophthalmopathy and around 57 had stable Graves' hyperthyroidism. An independent validation cohort of fewer than 20 hyperthyroidism patients and 17 patients who later progressed to ophthalmopathy tested prospective prediction of ophthalmopathy. For training and testing, the roughly 97 patients in the discovery cohort were randomly divided in a 7:3 ratio. In addition, the study compared T-cell repertoires in thyroid tissue and in blood from roughly 6 Graves' hyperthyroidism patients. Once sampling was done, hyperthyroidism patients were given methimazole at a starting dose of 30 mg daily, whereas ophthalmopathy patients were given high-dose intravenous methylprednisolone. Libraries were constructed in a second round of multiplex PCR, after which size selection and purification were carried out. Sequencing of the libraries was done on an Illumina HiSeq2000 using paired-end 100 bp reads. SOAPnuke was used to process the raw data, removing reads that contained adapters or uncalled bases, had a mean Phred below 15, or lacked an exact match to the constant primer or identifier. High-quality paired reads were merged with COPE v1.2.5, and unique nucleotide sequences were defined as clonotypes. MiTCR v1.1 was used to align the clonotypes against IMGT TRBV, TRBD and TRBJ reference segments. The analysis included only V-J combinations with a frequency above 0.0001, which together covered 99% to 99.2% of the repertoires. A TCS score was defined as the ratio of F50 (clonal expansion) to E x V (chaos), with BLOSUM62-based TCRdist applied between CDR3 peptides within each V-J. Welch's t-statistics and random forest reduced roughly 500 V-J features to 13, which were used in a naive Bayes classifier (R e1071). Sample size was not statistically predetermined, and investigators were not blinded to group allocation. The paper describes TCR Vbeta CDR3 sequencing of about 140 peripheral blood samples, made up of under 50 ophthalmopathy patients, 70 to 80 hyperthyroidism patients and roughly 17 progressor patients.

Recombination linked TRBV6-1 to TRBJ2-2; 8 nucleotides in the junction match TRBD2. The receptor comes from a young woman with Graves disease. Donor details come from another sample of the same person, matched by shared clones. This material consisted of peripheral blood mononuclear cells (PBMCs), taken at new diagnosis, from a patient treated with antithyroid drugs. The nucleotides read TGTGCCAGCCGGTCGAGCGGGAGAGCGAACACCGGGGAGCTGTTTTTT. This encodes CASRSSGRANTGELFF.